This TCR beta chain was found in a study of cytomegalovirus exposure and HLA in healthy donors. Study-wide findings and caveats: In vitro confirmation showed three CMV-associated chains to be CMV antigen specific.

Germline CDR1 reads KGHSH; CDR2 reads LQKENI. The CDR3 is 16 amino acids. V was clipped by 3 bases and J by 3 bases; unmatched bases: 6. Sequencing was performed with immunoSEQ multiplex PCR; in TCRdb, only in-frame clones are kept and a portion is missing. The table includes under 150,000 clones, roughly 88% detected once. A remark on this clone: Its antigen is currently unknown.

V gene TRBV18 combines with J gene TRBJ1-1, with TRBD1 matching over 11 bases. Specimen: PBMCs. The sequence came from a woman aged 18 to 35 in good health and CMV-seropositive. CDR3 in amino acids: CASSPFGTGGDTEAFF. CDR3 in DNA: TGTGCCAGCTCACCCTTCGGGACAGGGGGTGACACTGAAGCTTTCTTT.